The clone carrying this T cell receptor beta chain was seen once. Its antigen remains unknown. This record belongs to a study of identifying expanded T cells in peripheral blood. Overall study findings and caveats: Clone count variance between two-week samples rose with total template count.

During the collection period, no donor immune events like infections were recorded. This CDR3 has 10 residues. The germline CDR1 and CDR2 sequences are MNHNS and SASEGT. With 7 bases removed from V and 7 bases from J, the gap between germline ends came to 6 bases. TCRdb keeps only in-frame clones here, not all; method: immunoSEQ multiplex PCR. The table records approximately 97,000 clones, about 87% of them present only once. Sequenced material: blood. This clonotype was sampled from a person aged 18 to 75 in good health. The chain joins TRBV6-1 to TRBJ2-3; D gene uncertain. CDR3 region: CASTSYTQYF. The CDR3 nucleotides are TGTGCCAGCACCTCATATACGCAGTATTTT.